The present TCR beta chain was sequenced within a study of shared clonotypes between healthy human individuals (TCRdb year 2020). Turning to the overall study: Three men and a couple of women, aged 18 to 49 years, made up the cohort. Per donor, leukapheresis produced somewhere between about 0.8 and 9 billion PBMCs. To estimate repertoire size and how much clonotype sharing occurs between individuals, the study deeply sequenced the blood TCR repertoires of several healthy adults. To increase sequencing depth and limit assay-specific biases, different laboratories used diverse techniques to prepare libraries and sequence TCR repertoires. For each donor, CD4 naive and CD4 memory were each run on three plates, CD8 naive on two plates, and CD8 memory on one plate.

The donors were healthy, HIV-negative adults with no recently reported acute infections or vaccinations. All donors were Caucasian adults living in Nashville, Tennessee, USA. CD4+ T cells were enriched by magnetic negative selection; naive cells were then positively selected on CD45RA, and the negative fraction formed the memory subset. Blood was obtained by leukapheresis, after which PBMCs were separated by Ficoll-Histopaque density gradient centrifugation and cryopreserved in liquid nitrogen vapor phase. Analytical flow cytometry was used to check the purity and quantity of every magnetically sorted T cell population. Each sorted fraction had its genomic DNA isolated and then quantified by UV absorbance on a Nanodrop 2000c. TCR CDR3 regions were amplified from genomic DNA by multiplex PCR using the deep immunoSEQ assay. Extracted genomic DNA from each cell subset was distributed evenly across all wells of several immunoSEQ 96-well plates, and each plate was treated as a replicate. For sorted subsets, approximately 200 ng of genomic DNA, equivalent to around 29,000 T cell genomes, went into each replicate PCR. Purified libraries were quantified with a Qubit 3.0 fluorometer, sized on a Bioanalyzer 2100, and re-quantified with the KAPA Library Quantification kit. Each immunoSEQ 96-well plate was sequenced on its own single-read 150-cycle Illumina NextSeq 550 flow cell. The original pipeline was this. The immunoSEQ output contained only junctional sequences without quality scores, so filtering could not match that applied to full-length reads. Sequences were annotated with PyIR, a Python wrapper for IgBLAST v1.9, and V/J genes and CDR3 were assigned using IMGT germline references. Reads were filtered out if the reads had weak V/J assignments (E-value above 1e-6), no CDR3, stop codons, out-of-frame junctions, or ambiguous translated residues. V3J clonotypes were defined as sequences sharing an identical inferred V gene, J gene, and CDR3 amino acid sequence. Percentage overlap between repertoires was computed as shared unique clonotypes divided by the size of the smaller repertoire. Repertoire richness was assessed with RTK rarefaction, the Chao1 estimator, and Recon v2.1 estimates of unobserved clonotypes. For all TCRbeta clonotypes obtained by the gDNA method from a few donors, generation probabilities were computed with OLGA. Not all clones reach the TCRdb copy of this immuneACCESS table, which keeps in-frame sequences only. Checked studies attribute under half of the gap to unresolved V genes and leave the rest unexplained. For V, J and clone size, that table is used; D and trimming come from the DNA. This sample comprises 2 million to 2.5 million clones, 90% to 97% of them detected only once. Roughly 0.13% of the sample belongs to the ten largest clones.

According to the germline V gene, CDR1 reads MNHEY and CDR2 reads SVGAGI. V loses 6 bases at its end and J loses 4 bases; junction bases beyond the gene matches: 3. The CDR3 runs 14 amino acids, cysteine and phenylalanine included. The sequence is cut down to CDR3 DNA, 42 bases in frame from base 1. What the study reported, not specific to this receptor: Based on pairwise subsampling, the degree of clonotype sharing among donors was expected to be affected by sequencing depth. Rarefaction of sorted-subset datasets indicated incomplete sequencing despite the large sequencing depth. Only blood was sampled, and tissue TCR repertoires likely differ from those in blood. Naive subsets generally had larger estimated clonotype richness than memory subsets did. Compared with non-shared clonotypes, the clonotypes found in all four sorted-subset donors had higher generation probabilities. Because the study included only a small number of donors, the genetic and exposure-history diversity represented was limited. Across several donors, approximately 5% of naive CD4, roughly 3.8% of naive CD8, around 2.5% of memory CD4, and over 0.35% of memory CD8 clonotypes were shared.

Details on this clone: It lacks a known antigen. One base away there is no much larger clone; base qualities are not given.

Sequencing was performed on naive CD4+ T cells sorted from blood. The cell subset or site label on this specimen signifies: CD45RA+ positively selected. The chain is made from TRBV6-5 and TRBJ2-2; 9 bases in the middle match TRBD1. The sequence was obtained from a man aged 18 to 29 in good health. CDR3 reads: CASRGTGSTGELFF. The DNA reads as follows: TGTGCCAGCAGGGGGACAGGGTCCACCGGGGAGCTGTTTTTT.